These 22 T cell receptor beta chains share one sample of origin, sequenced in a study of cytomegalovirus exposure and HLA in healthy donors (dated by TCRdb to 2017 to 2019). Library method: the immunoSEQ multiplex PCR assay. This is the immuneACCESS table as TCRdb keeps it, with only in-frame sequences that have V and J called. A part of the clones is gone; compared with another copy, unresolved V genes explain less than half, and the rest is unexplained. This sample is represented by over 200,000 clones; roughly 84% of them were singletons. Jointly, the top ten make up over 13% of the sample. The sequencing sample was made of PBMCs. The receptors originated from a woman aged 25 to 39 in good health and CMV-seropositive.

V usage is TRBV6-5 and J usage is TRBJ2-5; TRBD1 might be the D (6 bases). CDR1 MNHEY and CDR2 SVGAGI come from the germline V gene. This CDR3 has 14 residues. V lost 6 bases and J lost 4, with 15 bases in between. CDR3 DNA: TGTGCCAGCAGCGGGTTGTGGGGGCGAGAGACCCAGTACTTC. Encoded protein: CASSGLWGRETQYF.

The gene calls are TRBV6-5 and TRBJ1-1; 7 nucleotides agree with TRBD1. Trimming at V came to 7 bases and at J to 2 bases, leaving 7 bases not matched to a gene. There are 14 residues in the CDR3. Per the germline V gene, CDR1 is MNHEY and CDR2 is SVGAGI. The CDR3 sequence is CASKEGGLNTEAFF. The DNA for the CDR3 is TGTGCCAGCAAAGAAGGGGGCTTAAACACTGAAGCTTTCTTT.

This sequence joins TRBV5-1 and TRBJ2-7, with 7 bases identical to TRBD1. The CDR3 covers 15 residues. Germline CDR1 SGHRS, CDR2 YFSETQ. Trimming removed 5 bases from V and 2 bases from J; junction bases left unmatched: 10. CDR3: CASRMRWTGAYEQYF. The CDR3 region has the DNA TGCGCCAGCAGGATGAGATGGACAGGAGCCTACGAGCAGTACTTC.

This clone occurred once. In DNA form, the CDR3 reads TGTGCCAGCAGTGACCAGGTAGAACAGTACTTC. As protein: CASSDQVEQYF. The rearrangement uses TRBV6-1 and TRBJ2-7, with D unresolved. The CDR3 has 11 residues. Trimming shortened V by 3 bases and J by 10 bases, and 10 bases separated the two germline ends. The germline gives CDR1 MNHNS, CDR2 SASEGT.

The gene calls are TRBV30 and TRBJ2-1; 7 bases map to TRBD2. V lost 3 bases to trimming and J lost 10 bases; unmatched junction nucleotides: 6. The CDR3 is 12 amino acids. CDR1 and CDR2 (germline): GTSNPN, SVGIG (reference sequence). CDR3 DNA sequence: TGTGCCTGGAGCGGGGCAGCGGGAGAGCAGTTCTTC. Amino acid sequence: CAWSGAAGEQFF.

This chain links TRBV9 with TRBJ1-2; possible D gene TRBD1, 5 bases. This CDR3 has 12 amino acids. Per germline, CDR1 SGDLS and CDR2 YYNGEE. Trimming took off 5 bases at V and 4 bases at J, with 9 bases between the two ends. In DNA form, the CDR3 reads TGTGCCAGCAGGGGCAGGGCCTATGGCTACACCTTC. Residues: CASRGRAYGYTF.

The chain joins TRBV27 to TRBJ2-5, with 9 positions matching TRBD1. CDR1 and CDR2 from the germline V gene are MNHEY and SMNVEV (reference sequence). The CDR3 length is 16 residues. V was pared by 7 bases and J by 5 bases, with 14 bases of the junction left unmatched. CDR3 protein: CASKSRWGQGHETQYF. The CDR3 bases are TGTGCCAGCAAGTCCAGGTGGGGACAGGGCCACGAGACCCAGTACTTC.

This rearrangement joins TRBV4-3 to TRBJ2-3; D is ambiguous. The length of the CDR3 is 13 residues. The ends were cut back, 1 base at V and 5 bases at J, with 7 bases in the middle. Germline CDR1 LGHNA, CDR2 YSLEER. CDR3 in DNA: TGCGCCAGCAGCCAAGGTACTCAAGATACGCAGTATTTT. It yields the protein CASSQGTQDTQYF.

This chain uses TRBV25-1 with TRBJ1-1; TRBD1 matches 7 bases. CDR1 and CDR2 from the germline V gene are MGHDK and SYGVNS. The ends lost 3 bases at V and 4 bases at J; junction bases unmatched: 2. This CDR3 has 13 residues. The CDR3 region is CASSEDRPTEAFF. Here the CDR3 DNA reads TGTGCCAGCAGTGAGGACAGGCCCACTGAAGCTTTCTTT. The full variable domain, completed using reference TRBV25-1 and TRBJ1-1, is EADIYQTPRYLVIGTGKKITLECSQTMGHDKMYWYQQDPGMELHLIHYSYGVNSTEKGDLSSESTVSRIRTEHFPLTLESARPSHTSQYLCASSEDRPTEAFFGQGTRLTVV.

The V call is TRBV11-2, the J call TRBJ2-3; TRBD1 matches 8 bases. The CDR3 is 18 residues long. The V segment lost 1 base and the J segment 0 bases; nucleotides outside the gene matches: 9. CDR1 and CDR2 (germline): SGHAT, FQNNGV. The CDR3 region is CASSLANWTGKSTDTQYF. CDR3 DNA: TGTGCCAGCAGCTTAGCAAACTGGACAGGGAAAAGCACAGATACGCAGTATTTT. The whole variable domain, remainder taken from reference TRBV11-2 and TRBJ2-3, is EAGVAQSPRYKIIEKRQSVAFWCNPISGHATLYWYQQILGQGPKLLIQFQNNGVVDDSQLPKDRFSAERLKGVDSTLKIQPAKLEDSAVYLCASSLANWTGKSTDTQYFGPGTRLTVL.

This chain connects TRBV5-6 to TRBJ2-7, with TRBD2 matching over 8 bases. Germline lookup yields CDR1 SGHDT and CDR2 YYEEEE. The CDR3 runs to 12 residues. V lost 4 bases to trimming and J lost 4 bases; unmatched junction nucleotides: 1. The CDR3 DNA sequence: TGTGCCAGCAGCCGGGGGGGTTACGAGCAGTACTTC. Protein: CASSRGGYEQYF.

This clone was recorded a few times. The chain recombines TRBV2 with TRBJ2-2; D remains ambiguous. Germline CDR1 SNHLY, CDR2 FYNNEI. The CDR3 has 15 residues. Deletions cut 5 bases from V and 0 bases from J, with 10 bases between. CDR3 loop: CASSRDGTNTGELFF. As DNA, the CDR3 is TGTGCCAGCAGTAGAGACGGAACGAACACCGGGGAGCTGTTTTTT.

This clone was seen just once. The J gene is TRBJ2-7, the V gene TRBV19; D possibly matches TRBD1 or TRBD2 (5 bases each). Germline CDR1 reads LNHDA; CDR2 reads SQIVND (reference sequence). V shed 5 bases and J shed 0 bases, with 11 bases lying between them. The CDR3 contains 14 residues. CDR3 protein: CASSPGPYSYEQYF. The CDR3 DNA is TGTGCCAGTAGTCCGGGACCATACTCCTACGAGCAGTACTTC.

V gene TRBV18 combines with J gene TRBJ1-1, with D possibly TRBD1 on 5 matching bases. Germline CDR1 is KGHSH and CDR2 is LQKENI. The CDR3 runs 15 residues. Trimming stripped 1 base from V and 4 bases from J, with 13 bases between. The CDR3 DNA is TGTGCCAGCTCACCACAAGACAGCCTAGTCACTGAAGCTTTCTTT. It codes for CASSPQDSLVTEAFF.

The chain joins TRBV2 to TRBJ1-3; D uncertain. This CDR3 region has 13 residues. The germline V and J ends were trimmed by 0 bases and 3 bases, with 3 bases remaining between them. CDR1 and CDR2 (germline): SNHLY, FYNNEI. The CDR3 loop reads CASSEALGNTIYF. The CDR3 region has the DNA TGTGCCAGCAGTGAAGCGCTTGGAAACACCATATATTTT.

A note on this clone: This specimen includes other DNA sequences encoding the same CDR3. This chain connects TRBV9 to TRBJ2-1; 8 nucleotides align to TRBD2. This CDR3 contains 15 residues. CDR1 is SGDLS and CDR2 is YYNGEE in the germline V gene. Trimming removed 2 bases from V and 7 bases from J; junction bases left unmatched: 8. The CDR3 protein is CASSVGTGGLNEQFF. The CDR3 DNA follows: TGTGCCAGCAGCGTGGGAACGGGAGGGCTGAATGAGCAGTTCTTC.

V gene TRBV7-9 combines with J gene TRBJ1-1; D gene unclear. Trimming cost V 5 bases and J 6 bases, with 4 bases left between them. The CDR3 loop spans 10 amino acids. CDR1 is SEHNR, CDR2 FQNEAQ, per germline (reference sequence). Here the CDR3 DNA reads TGTGCCAGCAGCGGCGCTGAAGCTTTCTTT. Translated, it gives CASSGAEAFF.

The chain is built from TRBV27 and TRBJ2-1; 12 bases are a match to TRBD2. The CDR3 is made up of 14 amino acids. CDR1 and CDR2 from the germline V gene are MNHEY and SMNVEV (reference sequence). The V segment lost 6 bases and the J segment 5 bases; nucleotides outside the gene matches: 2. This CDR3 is CASRGLAGNNEQFF. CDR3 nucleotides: TGTGCCAGCAGAGGACTAGCGGGAAACAATGAGCAGTTCTTC.

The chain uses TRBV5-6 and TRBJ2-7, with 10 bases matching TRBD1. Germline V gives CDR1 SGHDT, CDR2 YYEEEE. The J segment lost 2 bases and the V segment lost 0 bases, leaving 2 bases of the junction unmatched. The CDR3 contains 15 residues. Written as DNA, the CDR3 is TGTGCCAGCAGCTTGGGACAGGGGGCACCCTACGAGCAGTACTTC. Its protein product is CASSLGQGAPYEQYF. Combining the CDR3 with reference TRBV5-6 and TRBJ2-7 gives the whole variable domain DAGVTQSPTHLIKTRGQQVTLRCSPKSGHDTVSWYQQALGQGPQFIFQYYEEEERQRGNFPDRFSGHQFPNYSSELNVNALLLGDSALYLCASSLGQGAPYEQYFGPGTRLTVT.

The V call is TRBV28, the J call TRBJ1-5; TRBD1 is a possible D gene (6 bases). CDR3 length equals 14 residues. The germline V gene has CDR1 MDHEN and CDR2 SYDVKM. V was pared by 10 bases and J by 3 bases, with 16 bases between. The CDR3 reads CATSRGGYNQPQHF. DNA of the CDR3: TGTGCCACCTCAAGGGGGGGGTACAATCAGCCCCAGCATTTT.

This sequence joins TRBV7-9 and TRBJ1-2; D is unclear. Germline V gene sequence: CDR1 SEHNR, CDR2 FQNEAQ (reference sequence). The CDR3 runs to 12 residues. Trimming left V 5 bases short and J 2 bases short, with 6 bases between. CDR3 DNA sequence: TGTGCCAGCAGCAAGGGAAACTATGGCTACACCTTC. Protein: CASSKGNYGYTF.

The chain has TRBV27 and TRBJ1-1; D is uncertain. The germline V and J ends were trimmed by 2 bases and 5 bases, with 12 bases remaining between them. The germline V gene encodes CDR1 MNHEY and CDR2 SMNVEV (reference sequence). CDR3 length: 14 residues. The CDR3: CASSLRSRSTEAFF. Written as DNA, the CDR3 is TGTGCCAGCAGTTTACGGTCTCGGAGTACTGAAGCTTTCTTT.